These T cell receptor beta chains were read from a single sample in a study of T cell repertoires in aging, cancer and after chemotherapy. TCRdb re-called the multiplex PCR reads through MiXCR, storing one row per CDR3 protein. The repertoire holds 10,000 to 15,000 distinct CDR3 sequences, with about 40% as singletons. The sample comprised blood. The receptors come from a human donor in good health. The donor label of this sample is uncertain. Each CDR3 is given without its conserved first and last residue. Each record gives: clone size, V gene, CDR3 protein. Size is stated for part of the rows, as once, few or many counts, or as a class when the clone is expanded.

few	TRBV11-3	ASSQGGIAKNIQY
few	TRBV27	ASSGTSGSGGSTDTQY
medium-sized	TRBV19	ASSFGGRIQETQY
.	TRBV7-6	ASSLGTGHLNTEAF
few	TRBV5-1	ASDVTGQGYEQY
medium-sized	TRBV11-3	ATTPGGHEQF
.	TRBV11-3	ASSHGTGWGYEQY
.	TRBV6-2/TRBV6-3	ASTPSGGGAETQY
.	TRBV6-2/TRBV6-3	ASSFLTGAYGYT
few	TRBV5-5	ASSTGQLYTGELF
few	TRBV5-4	ASSFRAEETQY
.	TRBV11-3	ASSFQARDSLMNTEAF
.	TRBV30	AWSPVGTYEQY
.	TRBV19	ASSVDQPLANTEAF
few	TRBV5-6	ASRGTASSYNEQF
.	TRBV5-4	ASSFDRTGRGEQY
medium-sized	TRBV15	ATSRGGDEETQY
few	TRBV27	ASSFGSPSTDTQY
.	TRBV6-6	ASSYPRQGDEKLF
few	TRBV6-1	ASKASGSAETQY
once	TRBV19	ASGRQGPYGYT
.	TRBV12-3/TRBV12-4	ASSVWRLEASYEQY
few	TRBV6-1	ASSDGQGRNIQY
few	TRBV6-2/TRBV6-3	ASSYGEYAGLNEQF
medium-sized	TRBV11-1	ASSQKLAGGPDEQF
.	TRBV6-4	ASSDSSGGARSTDTQY
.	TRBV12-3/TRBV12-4	ASSFESGRIYGGDEQF
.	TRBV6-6	ASSDRAEDTEAF
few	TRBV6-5	ASLDPGYYGYT
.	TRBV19	ASSIDRVVSGYGYT
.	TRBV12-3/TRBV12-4	ASSSPKTGETQY
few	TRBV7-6	ASTLTRETQY
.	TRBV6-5	ASSKGQGSGDEQY
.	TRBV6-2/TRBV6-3	ASLTGIPSSGELF
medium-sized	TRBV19	ASSFLAGTGETQY
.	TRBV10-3	AISEWDSSYEQY
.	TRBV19	ASSSRGGPGTQY
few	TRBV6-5	ASSYSHLAGGGEQF
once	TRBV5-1	ASSSQGGVDQPQH
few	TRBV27	ASPPGRGGYT
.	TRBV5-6	ASSPNGQGNYEQY
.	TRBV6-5	ASSRQGGTTDTQY
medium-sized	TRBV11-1	ASSFTRLTDTQY
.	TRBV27	ASSPRLGLLQETQY
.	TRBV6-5	ASSDLGLSVGTQY